Below are 2 T cell receptor beta chains sequenced from a single sample in a study of T cell changes during pregnancy in multiple sclerosis. TCRdb keeps only in-frame clones here, not all; method: immunoSEQ multiplex PCR. The sample lists roughly 46,000 clones, 80% to 95% occurring once. This material consisted of peripheral blood, taken in the third trimester of pregnancy. The receptors shown here come from a female donor with multiple sclerosis, enrolled in a pregnancy study.

This clone was seen a single time. The chain carries TRBV5-1 and TRBJ2-1; perhaps TRBD1 as D (6 bases). V was pared by 0 bases and J by 8 bases, with 12 bases between. Germline-derived CDR1 and CDR2 are SGHRS and YFSETQ. This CDR3 region has 14 residues. CDR3 amino acids: CASSLEGGRDEQFF. DNA for the CDR3: TGCGCCAGCAGCTTGGAAGGGGGACGCGATGAGCAGTTCTTC.

V usage is TRBV6-1 and J usage is TRBJ1-5, with D unresolved. The CDR3 is 13 amino acids. Trimming left V 8 bases short and J 7 bases short, with 15 bases between. Germline lookup yields CDR1 MNHNS and CDR2 SASEGT. This CDR3 reads CASETGTGQPQHF. CDR3 in DNA: TGTGCCAGCGAGACGGGTACGGGGCAGCCCCAGCATTTT.